This TCR beta chain was captured by sequencing in a study of molecular identifiers for immune sequencing clone quantification. Trimming shortened V by 2 bases and J by 4 bases, and 9 bases separated the two germline ends. Germline V gene sequence: CDR1 SGHRS, CDR2 YFSETQ. The CDR3 contains 14 residues. From the PCR reads, TCRdb called clonotypes with MiXCR, one entry per CDR3 protein. The sample records approximately 670,000 distinct CDR3 sequences, about 20% being singletons. Study observations and caveats: Clone sizes that are highly expanded could be underestimated when identical TCR molecules share a barcode.

This clonotype was counted between two and nine times. Antigen: not known. This chain uses TRBV5-1 with TRBJ1-4; a weak D match, TRBD1 (5 bases). Sequences were obtained from naive CD8+ T cells from blood, with Jurkat cell RNA spiked in. This sample's subset: FACS-sorted CD8+CD4-CCR7+CD45RA+ naive T cells. The sequence was collected from a human donor in good health. Some libraries in this study had Jurkat cell RNA spiked in. The CDR3 bases are TGCGCCAGCAGCTTCGACAGCTTTAATGAAAAACTGTTTTTT. Encoded protein: CASSFDSFNEKLFF.